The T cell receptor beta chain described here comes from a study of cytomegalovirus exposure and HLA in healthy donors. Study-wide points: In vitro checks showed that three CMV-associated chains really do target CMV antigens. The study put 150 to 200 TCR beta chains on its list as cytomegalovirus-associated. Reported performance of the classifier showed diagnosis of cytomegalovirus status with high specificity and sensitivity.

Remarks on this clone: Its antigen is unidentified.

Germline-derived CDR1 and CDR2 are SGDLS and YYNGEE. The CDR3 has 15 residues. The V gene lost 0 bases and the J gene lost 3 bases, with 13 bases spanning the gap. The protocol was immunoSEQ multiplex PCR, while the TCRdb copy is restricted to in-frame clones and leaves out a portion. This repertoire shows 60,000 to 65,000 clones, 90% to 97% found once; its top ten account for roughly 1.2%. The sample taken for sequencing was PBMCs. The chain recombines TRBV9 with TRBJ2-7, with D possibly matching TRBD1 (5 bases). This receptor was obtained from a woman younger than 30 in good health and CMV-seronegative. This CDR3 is CASSVGPGFSYEQYF. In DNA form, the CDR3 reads TGTGCCAGCAGCGTAGGCCCAGGGTTTAGCTACGAGCAGTACTTC.